Presented here are 25 T cell receptor beta chains from one specimen sequenced in a study of T cell responses to AZD1222 COVID-19 vaccine. Produced via immunoSEQ multiplex PCR; TCRdb's table is partial and in-frame only. The data show 200,000 to 250,000 clones, approximately 94% seen once. This specimen was peripheral blood, taken 28 days after the second dose of the MenACWY control vaccine. Every receptor here comes from an adult who received the MenACWY meningococcal vaccine as a control.

V usage is TRBV10-3 and J usage is TRBJ1-1, with D perhaps matching TRBD1 (6 bases). V was trimmed by 10 bases and J by 3 bases, leaving 15 bases between them. Germline V gives CDR1 ENHRY, CDR2 SYGVKD. The CDR3 spans 13 residues. Written as DNA, the CDR3 is TGTGCCACCGCAGGGGCGGGGTACACTGAAGCTTTCTTT. Its protein is CATAGAGYTEAFF.

The V and J genes are TRBV4-3 and TRBJ1-2; 8 bases are a match to TRBD1. CDR1 is LGHNA and CDR2 is YSLEER in the germline V gene. With V trimmed by 0 bases and J by 8 bases, 8 bases remained unmatched. CDR3 length equals 15 residues. CDR3 region: CASSQDRTGKRGYTF. The CDR3 DNA reads TGCGCCAGCAGCCAAGACAGGACAGGGAAGAGGGGCTACACCTTC.

This chain connects TRBV4-1 to TRBJ2-7, with D possibly matching TRBD2 (7 bases). The CDR3 spans 15 residues. In germline, CDR1 is MGHRA, CDR2 YSYEKL. Trimming stripped 2 bases from V and 4 bases from J, with 15 bases between. In DNA, the CDR3 is TGCGCCAGCAGCCAATATCGGGGGGCCGCATACGAGCAGTACTTC. Its translation: CASSQYRGAAYEQYF.

V usage is TRBV3-1 (or the pseudogene TRBV3-2) and J usage is TRBJ2-7; TRBD1 matches at 7 bases. The germline V gene has CDR1 LGHDT and CDR2 YNNKEL (reference sequence). Losses at the gene ends were 3 bases for V and 3 bases for J; bases not matched to a gene: 8. This CDR3 is 15 amino acids long. DNA for the CDR3: TGTGCCAGCAGCCAGCCCGGGACAGAATTCTACGAGCAGTACTTC. Encoded protein: CASSQPGTEFYEQYF.

The table lists this clone with a count of one. The chain employs TRBV4-1 and TRBJ2-7; 10 bases match TRBD2. Germline values: CDR1 MGHRA, CDR2 YSYEKL. The CDR3 consists of 14 residues. Germline trimming cut 6 bases from V and 3 bases from J; bases unmatched to any gene: 5. CDR3 coding DNA: TGCGCCAGCAGGAAACTAGCGGGGCTCTACGAGCAGTACTTC. It encodes CASRKLAGLYEQYF.

This clone was picked up one time. The rearrangement uses TRBV5-5 and TRBJ1-4, with 7 nucleotides matching TRBD1. Germline V lookup: CDR1 SGHKS, CDR2 YYEKEE (reference sequence). The CDR3 extends over 14 amino acids. The V gene end was trimmed by 3 bases and the J gene end by 4 bases; junction bases not matched to a gene: 3. The CDR3 region has the DNA TGTGCCAGCAGCTCCGGGACAGATAATGAAAAACTGTTTTTT. Protein: CASSSGTDNEKLFF.

The rearrangement joins TRBV9 to TRBJ2-3; 11 nucleotides line up with TRBD2. The germline gives CDR1 SGDLS, CDR2 YYNGEE. V lost 4 bases and J lost 3; bases outside the gene matches: 7. CDR3 size: 16 residues. The CDR3 DNA reads as TGTGCCAGCAGCATAACTAGCGGGGGTGGGACAGATACGCAGTATTTT. Its protein is CASSITSGGGTDTQYF.

The rearrangement joins TRBV7-8 to TRBJ1-1, with TRBD1 matching over 7 bases. In germline, CDR1 is SGHVS, CDR2 FQNEAQ. J lost 1 base, V lost 5 bases, and 4 bases had no gene match. The CDR3 length is 14 residues. The CDR3 is CASSQTGENTEAFF. The CDR3 DNA is TGTGCCAGCAGCCAAACAGGGGAGAACACTGAAGCTTTCTTT.

The chain links TRBV28 to TRBJ2-2; D possibly corresponds to TRBD2 (6 bases). Germline values: CDR1 MDHEN, CDR2 SYDVKM. The V end was cut by 6 bases, the J end by 6 bases, with 14 bases between. The CDR3 extends over 14 amino acids. CDR3 coding DNA: TGTGCCAGCAGGTGGCCGCCGGGGGCCGGGGAGCTGTTTTTT. Its protein product is CASRWPPGAGELFF.

The rearrangement links TRBV6-2 or TRBV6-3 to TRBJ2-7, with a tentative D call TRBD2 (5 bases). CDR3 length: 12 residues. The germline CDR1 and CDR2 sequences are MNHEY and SVGEGT. V lost 6 bases and J 3 bases, leaving 9 bases between the germline ends. CDR3 sequence reads: CASSHGIYEQYF. The CDR3 coding sequence is TGTGCCAGCAGCCACGGGATCTACGAGCAGTACTTC.

The chain has TRBV11-2 and TRBJ2-2; no definite D call. CDR1 is SGHAT, CDR2 FQNNGV, per germline. Trimming removed 5 bases at V and 6 bases at J, with 10 bases between. The CDR3 is made up of 13 amino acids. CDR3 loop: CASSPRSSGELFF. Written as DNA, the CDR3 is TGTGCCAGCAGCCCTCGTTCCTCCGGGGAGCTGTTTTTT.

DNA for the CDR3: TGCGCCAGCAGCTTGGTAGGAGGCCAGGGGGGCTACGAGCAGTACTTC. This translates into CASSLVGGQGGYEQYF. V is TRBV5-1 and J is TRBJ2-7; D perhaps matches TRBD1 (7 bases). V lost 0 bases and J 3 bases, leaving 16 bases between the germline ends. Germline assignment: CDR1 SGHRS and CDR2 YFSETQ. This CDR3 spans 16 amino acids. Looking up the rest from reference TRBV5-1 and TRBJ2-7 gives the full variable domain: KAGVTQTPRYLIKTRGQQVTLSCSPISGHRSVSWYQQTPGQGLQFLFEYFSETQRNKGNFPGRFSGRQFSNSRSEMNVSTLELGDSALYLCASSLVGGQGGYEQYFGPGTRLTVT.

V and J are TRBV10-3 and TRBJ1-6; 7 positions match TRBD1. Germline trimming cut 7 bases from V and 4 bases from J; bases unmatched to any gene: 1. In germline, CDR1 is ENHRY, CDR2 SYGVKD. This CDR3 is 13 amino acids long. This CDR3 reads CAITGQYNSPLHF. Here the CDR3 DNA reads TGTGCCATCACGGGACAGTATAATTCACCCCTCCACTTT.

The chain uses TRBV9 and TRBJ1-4; maybe TRBD1 (5 bases). The V and J ends lost 0 bases and 8 bases respectively, with 14 bases between them. The germline V gene encodes CDR1 SGDLS and CDR2 YYNGEE. The CDR3 spans 15 residues. The CDR3 region has the DNA TGTGCCAGCAGCGTAGGGGGAGGGGTTCGCGAAAAACTGTTTTTT. This sequence encodes CASSVGGGVREKLFF.

This clone came up once. The rearrangement links TRBV6-5 to TRBJ2-5; D is possibly TRBD2 (5 bases). CDR3 size: 15 residues. V lost 6 bases to trimming and J lost 1 base, with 15 bases between them. Germline-derived CDR1 and CDR2 are MNHEY and SVGAGI. The CDR3 spells CASSPAGGSQETQYF. In DNA, the CDR3 is TGTGCCAGCAGCCCCGCCGGAGGCAGCCAAGAGACCCAGTACTTC.

The chain is built from TRBV7-3 and TRBJ2-6; D call uncertain. V was pared by 2 bases and J by 0 bases, with 5 bases between. This CDR3 has 15 amino acids. Germline V gives CDR1 SGHTA, CDR2 FQGTGA. Here the CDR3 DNA reads TGTGCCAGCAGCTTATACAGCTCTGGGGCCAACGTCCTGACTTTC. The encoded protein is CASSLYSSGANVLTF.

The chain joins TRBV6-5 to TRBJ1-1, with D possibly matching TRBD1 (5 bases). V lost 0 bases and J lost 0, with 11 bases in between. Germline V gives CDR1 MNHEY, CDR2 SVGAGI. The CDR3 is 16 residues long. This chain's CDR3 is CASSYSPGDMNTEAFF. CDR3 DNA sequence: TGTGCCAGCAGTTACTCTCCGGGGGATATGAACACTGAAGCTTTCTTT.

The rearrangement joins TRBV19 to TRBJ1-2, with 8 bases aligning to TRBD1. The V gene end was trimmed by 4 bases and the J gene end by 6 bases; junction bases not matched to a gene: 1. The CDR3 has 12 residues. Germline V gives CDR1 LNHDA, CDR2 SQIVND (reference sequence). The CDR3 here is CASSKQGDGYTF. The CDR3 nucleotides are TGTGCCAGTAGTAAACAGGGGGATGGCTACACCTTC.

The chain has TRBV5-6 and TRBJ2-2; D is perhaps TRBD1 (5 bases). The germline CDR1 and CDR2 sequences are SGHDT and YYEEEE. Trimming removed 1 base at V and 6 bases at J, with 19 bases between. The CDR3 runs to 17 residues. The CDR3 is CASSLLGERGNAGELFF. CDR3 DNA sequence: TGTGCCAGCAGCTTGTTAGGGGAAAGAGGTAACGCCGGGGAGCTGTTTTTT.

This rearrangement joins TRBV19 to TRBJ1-1, with a possible D match to TRBD1 (6 bases). Trimming removed 3 bases from V and 10 bases from J, with 18 bases in between. The CDR3 runs to 14 residues. Germline V gives CDR1 LNHDA, CDR2 SQIVND (reference sequence). The CDR3 loop reads CASSIPTGQGGAFF. The CDR3 nucleotides read TGTGCCAGTAGTATCCCGACAGGCCAAGGGGGAGCTTTCTTT.

The chain links TRBV7-2 to TRBJ2-7, with 11 bases that match TRBD1. The CDR3 runs 16 residues. Trimming cost V 0 bases and J 5 bases; bases outside gene matches: 6. Germline values: CDR1 SGHTA, CDR2 FQGNSA. CDR3 amino acids: CASSLALDRGQNEQYF. The CDR3 DNA reads as TGTGCCAGCAGCTTAGCGCTGGACAGGGGGCAGAACGAGCAGTACTTC.

The chain uses TRBV15 and TRBJ2-7; 7 positions agree with TRBD2. The CDR3 runs 12 residues. The germline CDR1 and CDR2 sequences are LNHNV and YYDKDF (reference sequence). Trimming cost V 5 bases and J 3 bases; bases outside gene matches: 1. The CDR3 DNA sequence: TGTGCCACCAGCGGGAGGGTCTACGAGCAGTACTTC. Translated: CATSGRVYEQYF.

This rearrangement joins TRBV3-1 (or the pseudogene TRBV3-2) to TRBJ1-1; the D is unclear. V lost 4 bases and J 4 bases, leaving 13 bases between the germline ends. Germline V gene lookup returns CDR1 LGHDT and CDR2 YNNKEL (reference sequence). This CDR3 is 14 amino acids long. The DNA for the CDR3 is TGTGCCAGCAGCCCCACGGCAGGAGGCACTGAAGCTTTCTTT. Its translation is CASSPTAGGTEAFF.

This sequence joins TRBV15 and TRBJ2-1, with 11 bases aligning to TRBD2. V gave up 0 bases and J gave up 4 bases; unmatched junction bases: 5. CDR3 length equals 17 residues. Germline values: CDR1 LNHNV, CDR2 YYDKDF (reference sequence). The CDR3 here is CATSREPIAGGYNEQFF. CDR3 nucleotides: TGTGCCACCAGCAGAGAACCCATAGCGGGAGGGTACAATGAGCAGTTCTTC.

The rearrangement uses TRBV3-1 (or the pseudogene TRBV3-2) and TRBJ2-5; no firm D call. The CDR3 covers 12 residues. Germline CDR1 and CDR2: LGHDT and YNNKEL (reference sequence). Trimming took off 0 bases at V and 5 bases at J, with 4 bases between the two ends. The CDR3 DNA reads as TGTGCCAGCAGCCAAGACCGGGAGACCCAGTACTTC. Protein sequence: CASSQDRETQYF.